This T cell receptor beta chain stems from a study of beta chain features in type 1 diabetes. Study-wide results and limits: Moderate but significant shortening of TCRB CDR3s was recorded in all four CD4+ subsets from Type 1 diabetes patients.

This clone turned up a few times. What it recognizes is unknown. Germline V gene data show CDR1 as LNHNV and CDR2 as YYDKDF (reference sequence). Trimming removed 3 bases at V and 4 bases at J, with 7 bases between. The CDR3 covers 13 residues. Reverse transcription of all isolated RNA meant that expressed TCRB transcripts were sequenced. Method: immunoSEQ multiplex PCR; TCRdb's copy keeps in-frame clones and lacks some. The sample contains about 160,000 clones, just over 8% of which appear only once. The receptor comes from a woman between 18 and 29 years old with type 1 diabetes. Sample: central memory CD4+ T cells from blood. This chain connects TRBV15 to TRBJ1-3; D is unclear. CDR3 sequence: CATSSNTGNTIYF. In nucleotides, the CDR3 is TGTGCCACCAGCAGCAATACAGGAAACACCATATATTTT.